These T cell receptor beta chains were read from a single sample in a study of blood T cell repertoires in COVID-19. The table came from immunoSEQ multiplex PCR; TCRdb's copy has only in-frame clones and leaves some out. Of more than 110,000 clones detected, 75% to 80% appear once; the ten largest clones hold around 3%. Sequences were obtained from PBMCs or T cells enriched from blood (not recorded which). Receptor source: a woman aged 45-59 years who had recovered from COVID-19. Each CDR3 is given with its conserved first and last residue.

CASSSRDNYGYTF,TRBV11-3,TRBJ1-2
CASSPAGEKLFF,TRBV3-1/TRBV3-2,TRBJ1-4
CASPPRGYTGELFF,TRBV27,TRBJ2-2
CASSPTTGTTDTQYF,TRBV7-3,TRBJ2-3
CASSQARGELFF,TRBV3-1/TRBV3-2,TRBJ2-2
CASRLTGHQNTEAFF,TRBV7-8,TRBJ1-1
CASSLFGTVGNEQFF,TRBV28,TRBJ2-1
CASSLSRGGRVDTQYF,TRBV27,TRBJ2-3
CARSSFPLAGGRELFF,TRBV5-3,TRBJ2-2
CASSITGYGYTF,TRBV6-5,TRBJ1-2
CASSQVGGGNQETQYF,TRBV4-2,TRBJ2-5
CAISDPRSGSNSPLHF,TRBV10-3,TRBJ1-6
CASSPDRGTYEQYF,TRBV5-1,TRBJ2-7
CASSWGGEMNTEAFF,TRBV18,TRBJ1-1
CASSPMVRNTEAFF,TRBV14,TRBJ1-1
CASSLGAEGYTF,TRBV7-9,TRBJ1-2
CAWSRRRTQETQYF,TRBV30,TRBJ2-5
CASSIGQNQETQYF,TRBV5-4,TRBJ2-5
CASSGFTGATGELFF,TRBV6-5,TRBJ2-2
CASSPGLGSNGELFF,TRBV5-1,TRBJ2-2
CASSQDMGQVSNQPQHF,TRBV4-2,TRBJ1-5
CASSEERTGLREQYF,TRBV2,TRBJ2-7
CASRWTSGGETQYF,TRBV2,TRBJ2-5
CASSLVSGTGGFGYTF,TRBV28,TRBJ1-2
CAISPLAGRSSYEQYF,TRBV10-3,TRBJ2-7
CSASGRGQDTEAFF,TRBV20-1,TRBJ1-1
CASSYSAGASYEQYF,TRBV6-6,TRBJ2-7
CASSLMGAGTEAFF,TRBV7-2,TRBJ1-1
CASSETPVPKETQYF,TRBV2,TRBJ2-5
CASSFLTSGNTGELFF,TRBV5-1,TRBJ2-2
CAWRRRTGNGNTIYF,TRBV30,TRBJ1-3
CASSFPRAYEQYF,TRBV11-2,TRBJ2-7
CASSTRGQNTEAFF,TRBV5-1,TRBJ1-1